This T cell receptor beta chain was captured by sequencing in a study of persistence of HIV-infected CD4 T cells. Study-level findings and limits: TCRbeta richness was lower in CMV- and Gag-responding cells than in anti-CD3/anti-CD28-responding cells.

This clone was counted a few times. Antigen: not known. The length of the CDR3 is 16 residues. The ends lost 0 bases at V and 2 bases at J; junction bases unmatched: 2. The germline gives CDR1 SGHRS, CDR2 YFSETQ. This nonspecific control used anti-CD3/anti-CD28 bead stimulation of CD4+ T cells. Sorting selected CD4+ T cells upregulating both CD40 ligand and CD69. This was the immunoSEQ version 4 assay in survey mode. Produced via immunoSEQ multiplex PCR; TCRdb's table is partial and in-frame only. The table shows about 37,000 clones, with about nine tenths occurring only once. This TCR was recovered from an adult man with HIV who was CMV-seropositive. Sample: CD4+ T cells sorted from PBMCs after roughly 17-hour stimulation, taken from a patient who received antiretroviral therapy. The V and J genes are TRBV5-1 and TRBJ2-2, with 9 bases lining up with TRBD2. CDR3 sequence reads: CASSLERGANTGELFF. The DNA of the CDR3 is TGCGCCAGCAGCTTGGAGCGGGGGGCTAACACCGGGGAGCTGTTTTTT.